This entry lists 27 T cell receptor beta chains sequenced from one sample in a study of blood T cells in healthy people across ages. Combining a sample-barcoded 5' primer with a J-beta primer mix, a second PCR ran for about 6 to 12 cycles. TCRdb ran MiXCR on the 5' RACE reads and lists one entry per CDR3 protein. The sample includes hundreds of thousands of distinct CDR3 sequences, around 42% seen only once; the top ten take about 21%. The sequenced sample consisted of blood. Receptor source: a man aged 55 to 70 in good health.

This chain uses TRBV24-1 with TRBJ2-1; unclear D gene. The V end lost 8 bases, the J end lost 5 bases, and 12 bases lay between the germline ends. Germline V gene data show CDR1 as KGHDR and CDR2 as SFDVKD. The CDR3 contains 13 residues. The CDR3 loop is CATTRPENNEQFF. CDR3 nucleotides: TGTGCCACCACTAGGCCGGAGAACAATGAGCAGTTCTTC.

The chain couples TRBV13 to TRBJ1-6; D remains unclear. Germline V CDR1 and CDR2: PRHDT, FYEKMQ (reference sequence). This CDR3 region has 12 residues. V lost 1 base to trimming and J lost 11 bases, with 6 bases between them. The chain's CDR3 is CASSLVYTPLHF. In nucleotides, the CDR3 is TGTGCCAGCAGCTTAGTATATACACCCCTCCACTTT. The complete variable domain, with remaining parts taken from reference TRBV13 and TRBJ1-6, reads AAGVIQSPRHLIKEKRETATLKCYPIPRHDTVYWYQQGPGQDPQFLISFYEKMQSDKGSIPDRFSAQQFSDYHSELNMSSLELGDSALYFCASSLVYTPLHFGNGTRLTVT.

This clonotype was seen only a few times. The gene calls are TRBV12-3 or TRBV12-4 and TRBJ2-5; TRBD2 aligns across 8 bases. The CDR3 is made up of 13 amino acids. V shed 6 bases and J 4 bases; nucleotides not matched to a gene: 4. The CDR3 loop is CASRSGGVETQYF. The CDR3 DNA is TGTGCCAGCAGGAGCGGGGGAGTAGAGACCCAGTACTTC.

In this sample, this clonotype turned up many times. The genes are TRBV6-5 and TRBJ2-1, with TRBD2 identical over 8 bases. The germline gives CDR1 MNHEY, CDR2 SVGAGI. V lost 4 bases, J lost 6 bases, and 8 bases stayed unmatched. This CDR3 spans 15 amino acids. The CDR3 loop reads CASSFMRGAVNEQFF. Here the CDR3 DNA reads TGTGCCAGCAGTTTCATGCGGGGGGCCGTCAATGAGCAGTTCTTC.

The chain joins TRBV5-1 to TRBJ2-3, with TRBD1 matching 7 bases. Germline lookup yields CDR1 SGHRS and CDR2 YFSETQ. Trimming took 4 bases from V and 3 from J; bases not matched to a gene: 5. The CDR3 spans 14 residues. For the CDR3, the DNA is TGCGCCAGCAGCCCAGACAGGGAGACAGATACGCAGTATTTT. Translating gives CASSPDRETDTQYF.

The chain joins TRBV18 to TRBJ2-4; 7 bases line up with TRBD1. The J call may be incorrect, as the DNA end agrees better with TRBJ2-5. The CDR3 is made up of 16 amino acids. CDR1 is KGHSH and CDR2 is LQKENI in the germline V gene. The CDR3 protein is CASSPRAGTARETQYF. The CDR3 nucleotides read TGTGCCAGCTCACCACGAGCCGGGACAGCTCGAGAGACCCAGTACTTC.

The V call is TRBV4-3, the J call TRBJ2-2; D possibly corresponds to TRBD1 (6 bases). V lost 2 bases to trimming and J lost 9 bases, with 10 bases between them. The CDR3 covers 13 residues. The germline gives CDR1 LGHNA, CDR2 YSLEER. CDR3 protein: CASSQTTGRELFF. CDR3 bases: TGCGCCAGCAGCCAAACAACAGGGAGGGAGCTGTTTTTT.

For this clonotype: A much larger clone differs from this one at a single base, so this may be a read error. The chain employs TRBV6-2 or TRBV6-3 and TRBJ2-5; 7 nucleotides align to TRBD1. The J call may be wrong; the DNA end is better matched by TRBJ2-1. CDR1 and CDR2 (germline): MNHEY, SVGEGT. The CDR3 consists of 14 residues. CDR3 in amino acids: CASSYSDRKETQFF. CDR3 coding DNA: TGTGCCAGCAGTTATTCGGACAGGAAAGAGACCCAGTTCTTC.

The chain carries TRBV6-5 and TRBJ2-7; 8 positions match TRBD1. The CDR3 consists of 15 residues. Germline CDR1 reads MNHEY; CDR2 reads SVGAGI. The junction had 7 bases not matched to a gene; V was cut back by 2 bases and J by 4 bases. The CDR3 spells CASSYRGTGRYEQYF. CDR3 DNA: TGTGCCAGCAGTTACCGGGGGACAGGTCGGTACGAGCAGTACTTC.

This clonotype was detected only a few times. The V and J genes are TRBV12-3 or TRBV12-4 and TRBJ2-5; perhaps TRBD1 as D (6 bases). This CDR3 contains 15 residues. Trimming stripped 3 bases from V and 4 bases from J, with 15 bases between. The CDR3 protein is CASSFARRGRETQYF. CDR3 in DNA: TGTGCCAGCAGTTTCGCCAGAAGGGGGAGAGAGACCCAGTACTTC.

This clonotype came up a few times. The chain is built from TRBV9 and TRBJ1-2, with D possibly matching TRBD1 (6 bases). CDR1 and CDR2 from the germline V gene are SGDLS and YYNGEE. Trimming stripped 2 bases from V and 0 bases from J, with 11 bases between. This CDR3 is built from 15 residues. The CDR3 nucleotides are TGTGCCAGCAGCGTCGACAGGAAAGCTAACTATGGCTACACCTTC. Translation: CASSVDRKANYGYTF. Filled out from reference TRBV9 and TRBJ1-2, the complete variable domain reads DSGVTQTPKHLITATGQRVTLRCSPRSGDLSVYWYQQSLDQGLQFLIQYYNGEERAKGNILERFSAQQFPDLHSELNLSSLELGDSALYFCASSVDRKANYGYTFGSGTRLTVV.

The rearrangement joins TRBV29-1 to TRBJ2-5, with D possibly being TRBD1 or TRBD2 (5 bases each). Germline CDR1 and CDR2: SQVTM and ANQGSEA. This CDR3 spans 14 amino acids. V gave up 3 bases and J gave up 4 bases, with 15 bases separating them. DNA of the CDR3: TGCAGCGTTGACTCCGGGGCCGGTGCAGAGACCCAGTACTTC. Encoded protein: CSVDSGAGAETQYF.

This chain uses TRBV7-9 with TRBJ2-7; TRBD1 matches 11 bases. The germline V gene has CDR1 SEHNR and CDR2 FQNEAQ (reference sequence). Trimming at V came to 2 bases and at J to 5 bases, leaving 11 bases not matched to a gene. CDR3 length: 17 residues. DNA of the CDR3: TGTGCCAGCAGCTTAATTCCAGGACAGGGGGCGACTGACGAGCAGTACTTC. Translated: CASSLIPGQGATDEQYF.

The rearrangement uses TRBV7-9 and TRBJ2-1; D possibly matches TRBD1 or TRBD2 (5 bases each). CDR1 SEHNR and CDR2 FQNEAQ come from the germline V gene (reference sequence). The CDR3 has 14 residues. Trimming left V 0 bases short and J 9 bases short, with 12 bases between. The CDR3 protein is CASSLAGVLPEQFF. CDR3 DNA sequence: TGTGCCAGCAGCTTAGCGGGGGTGCTGCCTGAGCAGTTCTTC.

This sequence joins TRBV20-1 and TRBJ2-7; TRBD1 agrees at 7 bases. Germline CDR1 DFQATT, CDR2 SNEGSKA (reference sequence). CDR3 size: 13 residues. V was clipped by 6 bases and J by 0 bases; unmatched bases: 5. CDR3 DNA: TGCAGTGCGCCTAGGGACAGCTCCTACGAGCAGTACTTC. Its translation: CSAPRDSSYEQYF.

The J gene is TRBJ1-1, the V gene TRBV19, with 9 bases aligning to TRBD1. The CDR3 covers 14 residues. The ends lost 6 bases at V and 5 bases at J; junction bases unmatched: 7. Germline V gene sequence: CDR1 LNHDA, CDR2 SQIVND (reference sequence). The CDR3 DNA sequence: TGTGCCAGTAGGCCACAGGGGGCATGGACTGAAGCTTTCTTT. Translation gives CASRPQGAWTEAFF. Complete variable domain (other parts from reference TRBV19 and TRBJ1-1): DGGITQSPKYLFRKEGQNVTLSCEQNLNHDAMYWYRQDPGQGLRLIYYSQIVNDFQKGDIAEGYSVSREKKESFPLTVTSAQKNPTAFYLCASRPQGAWTEAFFGQGTRLTVV.

Concerning this clonotype: The junction differs from germline at one of its ends, possibly a read error. This sequence joins TRBV6-2 or TRBV6-3 and TRBJ2-4; D is possibly TRBD1 (5 bases). The CDR3 totals 14 residues. The germline V gene encodes CDR1 MNHEY and CDR2 SVGEGT. The CDR3 protein is CASTGLVAKNTQYF. The CDR3 DNA sequence: TGTGCCAGCACAGGGCTGGTAGCCAAAAACACTCAGTACTTC.

The rearrangement uses TRBV6-2 or TRBV6-3 and TRBJ1-2; 7 bases are a match to TRBD1. The ends lost 5 bases at V and 0 bases at J; junction bases unmatched: 12. CDR3 size: 17 residues. From germline, CDR1 is MNHEY and CDR2 SVGEGT. CDR3 bases: TGTGCCAGCAGTCGGAATAGGAACAGGGGAGCTAACTATGGCTACACCTTC. As protein: CASSRNRNRGANYGYTF.

This chain uses TRBV20-1 with TRBJ1-6; D perhaps matches TRBD1 (5 bases). Germline CDR1 DFQATT, CDR2 SNEGSKA (reference sequence). CDR3 size: 13 residues. V lost 8 bases, J lost 4 bases, and 12 bases lay in between. CDR3 amino acids: CSTSRGYNSPLHF. Written as DNA, the CDR3 is TGCAGTACAAGTCGGGGGTATAATTCACCCCTCCACTTT.

This clonotype has more than one count but fewer than ten. As DNA, the CDR3 is TGTGCCAGCAGGAGGACAGAGAACACTGAAGCTTTCTTT. It is translated as CASRRTENTEAFF. The genes are TRBV3-1 and TRBJ1-1; possible D gene TRBD1, 6 bases. Per germline, CDR1 LGHDT and CDR2 YNNKEL (reference sequence). The CDR3 loop spans 13 amino acids. V was clipped by 6 bases and J by 1 base, with 9 bases between them.

The chain uses TRBV20-1 and TRBJ2-5, with 8 bases lining up with TRBD1. The CDR3 spans 14 residues. Germline CDR1 and CDR2: DFQATT and SNEGSKA (reference sequence). With 3 bases clipped from V and 3 bases from J, the junction kept 6 bases outside the gene matches. In DNA form, the CDR3 reads TGCAGTGCTAGCCCAGGGACAGGCAAAGAGACCCAGTACTTC. Translating it yields CSASPGTGKETQYF.

This clonotype was seen only a few times. The chain joins TRBV2 to TRBJ1-2; the D gene is possibly TRBD1 (6 bases). CDR1 is SNHLY and CDR2 is FYNNEI in the germline V gene. V was trimmed by 11 bases and J by 8 bases, leaving 12 bases between them. This CDR3 region has 10 residues. The CDR3 sequence is CAGYRDGYTF. The CDR3 DNA sequence: TGTGCCGGTTACAGGGACGGCTACACCTTC.

The CDR3 region has the DNA TGCGCCAGCAGCCAAGATCATCGGGGGATTGAAGCTTTCTTT. It yields the protein CASSQDHRGIEAFF. V and J are TRBV4-3 and TRBJ1-1, with D possibly matching TRBD1 (5 bases). The CDR3 sequence is 14 residues long. With 0 bases removed from V and 7 bases from J, the gap between germline ends came to 12 bases. Per the germline V gene, CDR1 is LGHNA and CDR2 is YSLEER.

The chain carries TRBV5-1 and TRBJ2-5, with 8 bases aligning to TRBD1. Looked up from germline, CDR1 is SGHRS and CDR2 is YFSETQ. CDR3 length: 17 amino acids. V shed 5 bases, J shed 2 bases, and the junction held 14 bases outside the gene matches. The CDR3 DNA follows: TGCGCCAGCAGTCCCAGGCCCGGACAGGGTTTTCAAGAGACCCAGTACTTC. It is translated as CASSPRPGQGFQETQYF. The full variable domain, with the rest looked up from reference TRBV5-1 and TRBJ2-5, is KAGVTQTPRYLIKTRGQQVTLSCSPISGHRSVSWYQQTPGQGLQFLFEYFSETQRNKGNFPGRFSGRQFSNSRSEMNVSTLELGDSALYLCASSPRPGQGFQETQYFGPGTRLLVL.

The chain joins TRBV29-1 to TRBJ2-3, with a possible D match to TRBD1 (6 bases). V lost 3 bases and J 5 bases, leaving 15 bases between the germline ends. The CDR3 is 14 residues long. Germline V CDR1 and CDR2: SQVTM, ANQGSEA. In DNA, the CDR3 is TGCAGCGTTGACTCCCCAGGGGCGGAAGATACGCAGTATTTT. This translates into CSVDSPGAEDTQYF.

The chain is built from TRBV28 and TRBJ2-5; maybe TRBD1 (5 bases). The assigned J gene may be wrong: the sequence end matches TRBJ2-7 better. Germline CDR1 reads MDHEN; CDR2 reads SYDVKM. The CDR3 has 14 amino acids. The CDR3 region has the DNA TGTGCCAGCAAACTGGGGCAGGGTGGCTACGAGCAGTACTTC. Translation: CASKLGQGGYEQYF.

A few counts support this clonotype. V gene TRBV20-1 combines with J gene TRBJ1-2; TRBD1 matches 11 bases. Germline CDR1 DFQATT, CDR2 SNEGSKA (reference sequence). This CDR3 has 14 residues. The ends lost 5 bases at V and 3 bases at J; junction bases unmatched: 5. DNA for the CDR3: TGCAGTGCTGCAAGGACAGGGGGCGACTATGGCTACACCTTC. The encoded protein is CSAARTGGDYGYTF.